Following are 10 T cell receptor beta chains from one sample sequenced in a study of Tregs in tolerant kidney transplant recipients. This table comes from immunoSEQ multiplex PCR, and its TCRdb copy is limited to in-frame clones, with some not included. The repertoire holds roughly 15,000 clones, with 80% as singletons. The source was Tregs from blood, collected before the transplant. The receptor source for this set is a human donor who received a combined kidney and bone marrow transplant.

This rearrangement joins TRBV5-5 to TRBJ1-2; a possible D gene is TRBD1 (6 bases). The ends were cut back, 6 bases at V and 8 bases at J, with 17 bases in the middle. Germline V gives CDR1 SGHKS, CDR2 YYEKEE (reference sequence). The CDR3 has 13 residues. The CDR3, as DNA: TGTGCCAGCACCGACCGGGACATCGGAGGCTACACCTTC. This translates into CASTDRDIGGYTF.

This clone was observed a few times. The V call is TRBV5-1, the J call TRBJ2-2, with 9 positions matching TRBD1. CDR1 is SGHRS, CDR2 YFSETQ, per germline. The CDR3 has 15 residues. The V and J ends lost 4 bases and 3 bases, in that order; junction bases with no gene match: 4. Here the CDR3 DNA reads TGCGCCAGCAGCATCGGGACAGGGCACACCGGGGAGCTGTTTTTT. Protein product: CASSIGTGHTGELFF.

The rearrangement uses TRBV12-2 and TRBJ2-3; the listed D gene, TRBD2, was not tested against the DNA. TRBV12-2 is deemed a pseudogene. The CDR3 contains 20 residues. The CDR3 DNA follows: TGTGCAAGTCGCCCCCCGGGGTTAGCGGGGGCCTATCCTAGCACAGATACGCAGTATTTT. It specifies CASRPPGLAGAYPSTDTQYF.

This clone has only a few counts. J is TRBJ1-2 and V is TRBV5-1, with 9 bases that match TRBD1. Losses at the gene ends were 4 bases for V and 5 bases for J; bases not matched to a gene: 3. The CDR3 has 13 amino acids. Germline V gene lookup returns CDR1 SGHRS and CDR2 YFSETQ. CDR3 residues: CASSPDRGYGYTF. The CDR3 nucleotides are TGCGCCAGCAGCCCGGACAGGGGTTATGGCTACACCTTC. The whole variable domain, filled in from reference TRBV5-1 and TRBJ1-2, reads KAGVTQTPRYLIKTRGQQVTLSCSPISGHRSVSWYQQTPGQGLQFLFEYFSETQRNKGNFPGRFSGRQFSNSRSEMNVSTLELGDSALYLCASSPDRGYGYTFGSGTRLTVV.

The chain employs TRBV5-1 and TRBJ2-2; D may be TRBD2 (6 bases). Trimming took 0 bases from V and 0 from J, leaving 12 bases between them. Germline loops: CDR1 SGHRS, CDR2 YFSETQ. The CDR3 spans 17 residues. The CDR3 reads CASSLAGAGSNTGELFF. For the CDR3, the DNA is TGCGCCAGCAGCTTGGCCGGGGCGGGGTCGAACACCGGGGAGCTGTTTTTT.

The gene calls are TRBV11-2 and TRBJ2-7; D might be TRBD1 (5 bases). Germline V gives CDR1 SGHAT, CDR2 FQNNGV. The CDR3 contains 11 residues. The germline V and J ends were trimmed by 5 bases and 5 bases, with 7 bases remaining between them. The CDR3: CASSRGNEQYF. CDR3 nucleotides: TGTGCCAGCAGCAGGGGTAACGAGCAGTACTTC.

V usage is TRBV7-2 and J usage is TRBJ2-3; 9 nucleotides align to TRBD2. The CDR3 spans 13 residues. Germline lookup yields CDR1 SGHTA and CDR2 FQGNSA. V gave up 5 bases and J gave up 6 bases; unmatched junction bases: 3. CDR3 in amino acids: CASSGTSSDTQYF. CDR3 bases: TGTGCCAGCAGCGGGACTAGCTCCGATACGCAGTATTTT.

This rearrangement joins TRBV6-5 to TRBJ1-2, with 9 bases matching TRBD1. The CDR3 runs 14 residues. Germline trimming cut 6 bases from V and 7 bases from J; bases unmatched to any gene: 9. Germline-derived CDR1 and CDR2 are MNHEY and SVGAGI. CDR3 loop: CASSSNDRGSGYTF. The CDR3 DNA sequence: TGTGCCAGCAGCTCGAACGACAGGGGGTCTGGCTACACCTTC.

The chain employs TRBV6-6 and TRBJ2-5; no definite D call. This CDR3 has 14 amino acids. V lost 0 bases and J lost 2, with 7 bases in between. CDR1 is MNHNY, CDR2 SVGAGI, per germline (reference sequence). The DNA of the CDR3 is TGTGCCAGCAGTTACTCGCATGAGCAAGAGACCCAGTACTTC. Its translation: CASSYSHEQETQYF.

The V and J genes are TRBV6-4 and TRBJ1-2; D unclear. The CDR3 is 11 residues long. Trimming removed 2 bases from V and 8 bases from J, with 6 bases in between. Germline CDR1 reads MRHNA; CDR2 reads SNTAGT. The CDR3 region is CASSDELGYTF. CDR3 coding DNA: TGTGCCAGCAGTGACGAGCTAGGCTACACCTTC.